What follows is one T cell receptor (beta chain) and its context. The sample belongs to a study of blood T cell repertoires in COVID-19. Original analysis: Reference gene primer amplification gave estimated nucleated cell counts. Assay used: immunoSEQ multiplex PCR; TCRdb lists only in-frame clones, some missing. Clonal size and the V and J genes are those of that table, whereas D and trimming came from the DNA. The data contain more than 400,000 clones, 90% of them singletons. Germline CDR1 reads DFQATT; CDR2 reads SNEGSKA (reference sequence). The V gene lost 6 bases and the J gene lost 6 bases, with 8 bases spanning the gap. CDR3 length: 10 amino acids.

The chain uses TRBV20-1 and TRBJ1-2; D unresolved. The TCR comes from a man younger than 35 who had recovered from COVID-19. The material sequenced was PBMCs or T cells enriched from blood (not recorded which). CDR3 DNA: TGCAGTGCGGCGAGGGATGGCTACACCTTC. Protein: CSAARDGYTF.